This TCR beta chain was sequenced for a study of cytomegalovirus exposure and HLA in healthy donors. Broader study findings: Reportedly, cytomegalovirus status was diagnosed with high sensitivity and specificity. The tendency of first-cohort TCR clusters to co-occur in the 120 validation repertoires was identified by a subsequent analysis. The study flagged approximately 180 TCR beta chains as cytomegalovirus-associated. Rarity characterized most TCR sequences, yet some public TCRs appeared in many donors.

Libraries were prepared by immunoSEQ multiplex PCR; TCRdb keeps only in-frame clonotypes and omits some of them. The sample has 57,000 or so clones; roughly 90% are singletons. Points on this clone: The antigen is not known.

The CDR3 is made up of 15 amino acids. CDR1 MNHEY and CDR2 SVGAGI come from the germline V gene. V dropped 2 bases and J dropped 1 base, with 12 bases sitting between them. The chain combines TRBV6-5 with TRBJ2-7; no clear D. This TCR came from a woman in her thirties in good health and CMV-seronegative. Input material: PBMCs. The chain's CDR3 is CASSYREVQSYEQYF. CDR3 DNA: TGTGCCAGCAGTTACCGTGAAGTCCAGTCCTACGAGCAGTACTTC.